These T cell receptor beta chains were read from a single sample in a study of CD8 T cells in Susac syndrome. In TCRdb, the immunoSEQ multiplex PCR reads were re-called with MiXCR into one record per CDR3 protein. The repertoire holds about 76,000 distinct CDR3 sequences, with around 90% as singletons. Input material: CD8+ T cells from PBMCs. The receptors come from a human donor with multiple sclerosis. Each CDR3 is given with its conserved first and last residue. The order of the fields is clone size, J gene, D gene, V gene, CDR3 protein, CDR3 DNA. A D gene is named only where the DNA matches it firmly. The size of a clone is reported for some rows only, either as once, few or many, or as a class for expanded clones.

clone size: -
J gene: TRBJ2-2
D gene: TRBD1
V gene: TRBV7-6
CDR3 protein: CASSLVPQGARTGELFF
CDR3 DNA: TGTGCCAGCAGCTTAGTTCCACAGGGGGCGCGCACCGGGGAGCTGTTTTTT

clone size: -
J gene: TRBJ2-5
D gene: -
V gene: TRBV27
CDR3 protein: CASSLVWGEETQYF
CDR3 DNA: TGTGCCAGCAGTTTGGTGTGGGGGGAAGAGACCCAGTACTTC

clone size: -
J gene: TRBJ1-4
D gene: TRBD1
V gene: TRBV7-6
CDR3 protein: CASSPGAGGQGGEKLFF
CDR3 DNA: TGTGCCAGCAGCCCGGGCGCGGGGGGACAGGGAGGAGAAAAACTGTTTTTT

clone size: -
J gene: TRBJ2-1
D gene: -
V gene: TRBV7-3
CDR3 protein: CASSDHNEQFF
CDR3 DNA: TGTGCCAGCAGCGACCACAATGAGCAGTTCTTC

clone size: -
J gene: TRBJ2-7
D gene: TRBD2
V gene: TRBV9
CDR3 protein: CASSDQLTSVSYEQYF
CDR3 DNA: TGTGCCAGCAGCGACCAACTGACTAGCGTATCCTACGAGCAGTACTTC

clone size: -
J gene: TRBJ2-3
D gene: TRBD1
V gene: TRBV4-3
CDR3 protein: CASSPGTGEGVGTDTQYF
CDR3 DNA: TGCGCCAGCAGCCCCGGGACAGGGGAGGGAGTCGGCACAGATACGCAGTATTTT

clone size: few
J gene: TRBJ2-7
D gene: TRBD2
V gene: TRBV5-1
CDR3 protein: CASSLELAGFGFMYEQYF
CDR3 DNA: TGCGCCAGCAGCTTGGAGCTAGCGGGATTTGGGTTCATGTACGAGCAGTACTTC

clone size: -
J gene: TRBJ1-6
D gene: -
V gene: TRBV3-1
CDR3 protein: CASSQELGGVTLHF
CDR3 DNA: TGTGCCAGCAGCCAAGAATTAGGAGGTGTTACCCTCCACTTT

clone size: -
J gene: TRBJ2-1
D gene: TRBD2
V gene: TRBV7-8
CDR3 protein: CASSLILAGDEQFF
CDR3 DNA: TGTGCCAGCAGCTTAATCCTAGCGGGAGATGAGCAGTTCTTC

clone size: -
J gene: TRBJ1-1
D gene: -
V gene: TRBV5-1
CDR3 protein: CASTPGTNVNTEAFF
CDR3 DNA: TGCGCCAGCACCCCCGGGACGAACGTGAACACTGAAGCTTTCTTT

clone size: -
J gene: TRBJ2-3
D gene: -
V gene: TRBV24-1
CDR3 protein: CATSDPGGGREDTQYF
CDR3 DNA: TGTGCCACCAGTGACCCTGGGGGGGGCCGGGAAGATACGCAGTATTTT

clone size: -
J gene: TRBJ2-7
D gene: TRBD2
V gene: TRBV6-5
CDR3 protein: CASSYGLAGGASYEQYF
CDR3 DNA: TGTGCCAGCAGCTACGGACTAGCGGGGGGGGCTTCCTACGAGCAGTACTTC

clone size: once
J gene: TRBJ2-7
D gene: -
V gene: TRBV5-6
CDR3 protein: CASSLSRSTEQYF
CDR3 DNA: TGTGCCAGCAGCTTAAGCCGGAGTACCGAGCAGTACTTC

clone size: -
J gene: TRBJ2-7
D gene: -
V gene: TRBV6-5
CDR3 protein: CASSLSEVGSGDEQYF
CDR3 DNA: TGTGCCAGCAGTTTATCGGAGGTCGGCAGCGGTGACGAGCAGTACTTC

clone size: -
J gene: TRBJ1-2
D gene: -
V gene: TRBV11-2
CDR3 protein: CASSLNRVKGYTF
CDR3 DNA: TGTGCCAGCAGCTTAAACAGGGTGAAGGGCTACACCTTC

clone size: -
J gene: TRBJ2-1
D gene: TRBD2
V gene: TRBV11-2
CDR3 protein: CASSVSGGDNEQFF
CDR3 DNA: TGTGCCAGCAGCGTTAGCGGGGGGGACAATGAGCAGTTCTTC

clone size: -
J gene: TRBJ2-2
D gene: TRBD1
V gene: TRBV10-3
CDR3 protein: CAISESDRSTGELFF
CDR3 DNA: TGTGCCATCAGTGAGTCGGACAGGAGCACCGGGGAGCTGTTTTTT

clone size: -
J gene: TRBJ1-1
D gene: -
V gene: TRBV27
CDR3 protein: CANPGGVRGNTEAFF
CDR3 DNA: TGTGCTAACCCGGGCGGGGTGAGGGGGAACACTGAAGCTTTCTTT

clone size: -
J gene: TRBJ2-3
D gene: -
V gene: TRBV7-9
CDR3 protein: CAGRGGVDTYTDTQYF
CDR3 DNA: TGTGCCGGTCGAGGCGGGGTCGATACTTACACAGATACGCAGTATTTT

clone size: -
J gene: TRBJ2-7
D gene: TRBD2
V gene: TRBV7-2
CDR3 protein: CASSLSPSGTVEQYF
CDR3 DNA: TGTGCCAGCAGCTTAAGTCCTAGCGGGACGGTGGAGCAGTACTTC

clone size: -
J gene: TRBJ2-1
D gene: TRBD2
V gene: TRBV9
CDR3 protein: CASSPGGGQNEQFF
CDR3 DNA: TGTGCCAGCAGCCCCGGGGGGGGTCAGAATGAGCAGTTCTTC

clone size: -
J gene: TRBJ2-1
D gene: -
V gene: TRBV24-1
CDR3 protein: CATTPRAGNEQFF
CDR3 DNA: TGTGCCACTACCCCCAGGGCGGGAAATGAGCAGTTCTTC

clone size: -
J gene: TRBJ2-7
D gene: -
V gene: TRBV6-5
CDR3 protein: CASSLIGARSYEQYF
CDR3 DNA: TGTGCCAGCAGTTTAATTGGGGCGCGCTCCTACGAGCAGTACTTC

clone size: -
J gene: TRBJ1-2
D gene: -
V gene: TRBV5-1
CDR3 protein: CASSPELANGYTF
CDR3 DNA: TGCGCCAGCAGCCCGGAATTGGCGAATGGCTACACCTTC

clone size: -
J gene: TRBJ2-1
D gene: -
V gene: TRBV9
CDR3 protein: CASSVGGGPRPAEQFF
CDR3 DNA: TGTGCCAGCAGCGTAGGGGGTGGACCGAGGCCTGCTGAGCAGTTCTTC

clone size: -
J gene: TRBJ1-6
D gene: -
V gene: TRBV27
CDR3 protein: CASSFPGINSPLHF
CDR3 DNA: TGTGCCAGCAGTTTCCCAGGGATTAATTCACCCCTCCACTTT

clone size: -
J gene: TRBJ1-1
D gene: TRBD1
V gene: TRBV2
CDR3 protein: CARDRGSYLRPQNTEAFF
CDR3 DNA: TGTGCCAGAGACAGGGGATCTTACCTTCGGCCACAGAACACTGAAGCTTTCTTT

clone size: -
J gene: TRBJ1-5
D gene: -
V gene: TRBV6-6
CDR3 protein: CASSWAVNQPQHF
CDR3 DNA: TGTGCCAGCAGTTGGGCAGTCAATCAGCCCCAGCATTTT

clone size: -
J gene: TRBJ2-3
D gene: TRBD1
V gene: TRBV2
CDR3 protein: CASSEWGWQDRLDTQYF
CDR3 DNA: TGTGCCAGCAGTGAATGGGGTTGGCAGGACAGGTTAGATACGCAGTATTTT

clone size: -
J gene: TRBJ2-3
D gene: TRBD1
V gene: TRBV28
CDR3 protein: CASSDRDRGRDTQYF
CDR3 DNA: TGTGCCAGCAGTGATCGGGACAGGGGGCGGGATACGCAGTATTTT

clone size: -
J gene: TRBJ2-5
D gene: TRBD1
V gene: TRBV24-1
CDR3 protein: CATSDWTGLETQYF
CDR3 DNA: TGTGCCACCAGTGATTGGACAGGGCTGGAGACCCAGTACTTC

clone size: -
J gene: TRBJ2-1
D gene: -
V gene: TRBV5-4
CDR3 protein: CASSIPGPSDEQFF
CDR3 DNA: TGTGCCAGCAGCATTCCGGGGCCTTCGGATGAGCAGTTCTTC

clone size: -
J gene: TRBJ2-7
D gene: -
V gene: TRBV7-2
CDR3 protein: CASSFTSSYEQYF
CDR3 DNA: TGTGCCAGCAGCTTCACTTCGTCCTACGAGCAGTACTTC

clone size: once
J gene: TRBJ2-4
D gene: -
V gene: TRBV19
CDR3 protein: CASSIAGWGNIQYF
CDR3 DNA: TGTGCCAGTAGTATAGCTGGGTGGGGAAACATTCAGTACTTC

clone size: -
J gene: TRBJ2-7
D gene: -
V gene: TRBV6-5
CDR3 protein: CASSPFSYPYEQYF
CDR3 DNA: TGTGCCAGCAGCCCCTTTAGTTACCCCTACGAGCAGTACTTC

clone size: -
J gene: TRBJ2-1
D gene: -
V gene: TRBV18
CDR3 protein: CASSTDNEQFF
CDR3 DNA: TGTGCCAGCTCAACCGACAATGAGCAGTTCTTC

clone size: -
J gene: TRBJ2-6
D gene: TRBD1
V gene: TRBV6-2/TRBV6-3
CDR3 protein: CASSYSSWGQEVSGANVLTF
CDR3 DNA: TGTGCCAGCAGTTACTCGAGTTGGGGACAGGAAGTCTCTGGGGCCAACGTCCTGACTTTC

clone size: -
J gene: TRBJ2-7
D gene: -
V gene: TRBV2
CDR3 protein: CASSEFSSYEQYF
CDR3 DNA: TGTGCCAGCAGTGAGTTTAGCTCCTACGAGCAGTACTTC

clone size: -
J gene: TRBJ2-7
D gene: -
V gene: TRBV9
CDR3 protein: CASTVTRTRPTYEQYF
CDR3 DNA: TGTGCCAGCACGGTCACCCGTACCAGACCTACCTACGAGCAGTACTTC

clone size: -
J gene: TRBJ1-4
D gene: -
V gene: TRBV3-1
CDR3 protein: CASSQDDGVGEKLFF
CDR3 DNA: TGTGCCAGCAGCCAAGATGACGGAGTAGGTGAAAAACTGTTTTTT